The rows below give T cell receptor beta chains drawn from one sample of a study of control samples from healthy donors and cancer patients. Sequencing was performed with immunoSEQ multiplex PCR; in TCRdb, only in-frame clones are kept and a portion is missing. The table has over 120,000 clones, approximately 91% seen once. Sequenced material: blood. The source of these receptors is a man aged 25 to 40 in good health. Each CDR3 is given without its conserved first and last residue. Some rows have no size entry. The others give once, few or many, or a class for an expanded clone.

V: TRBV25-1
size: NA
CDR3: ASSESGDHLNIQY

V: TRBV5-5
size: NA
CDR3: ASSSRGPVNYGYT

V: TRBV27
size: once
CDR3: ASSPTGVGNSPLH

V: TRBV6-5
size: NA
CDR3: ASSVTSFSSDTQY

V: TRBV7-3
size: NA
CDR3: ASSLGGSYYNEQF

V: TRBV13
size: NA
CDR3: ASSSRQGGEKLF

V: TRBV29-1
size: NA
CDR3: SVDAGTAYGYT

V: TRBV2
size: NA
CDR3: ASSEGEPVRY

V: TRBV28
size: NA
CDR3: ASSLVTAGPINQPQH

V: TRBV15
size: NA
CDR3: ATLSENTEAF

V: TRBV5-1
size: NA
CDR3: ASSLDSSGGVETQY

V: TRBV27
size: NA
CDR3: ASSPGTVTEAF

V: TRBV7-9
size: NA
CDR3: ASSLNPPGQGFTEAF

V: TRBV6-5
size: NA
CDR3: ASSYRDRGLSGYT

V: TRBV5-1
size: NA
CDR3: ASSSDRESEQF

V: TRBV28
size: NA
CDR3: ASSPRLAGYEQY

V: TRBV7-7
size: NA
CDR3: ASSLAPGQGNDNEQF

V: TRBV3-1/TRBV3-2
size: few
CDR3: ASSQDDFGTDTQY

V: TRBV7-3
size: once
CDR3: ASSLTPSRRSSYNEQF

V: TRBV19
size: NA
CDR3: ASSMIVGGGEGINTGELF

V: TRBV5-1
size: NA
CDR3: ASSLAQGADEQY

V: TRBV6-4
size: NA
CDR3: ASSETGGKNEQF

V: TRBV5-6
size: NA
CDR3: ASSSQVNQPQH

V: TRBV2
size: NA
CDR3: ASTGTLNEQF

V: TRBV6-1
size: NA
CDR3: ASSDGVVLETQY

V: TRBV6-5
size: NA
CDR3: ASRGQGNSPLH

V: TRBV27
size: NA
CDR3: ASSLSQGANYGYT

V: TRBV2
size: once
CDR3: ASSVERGRDTQY

V: TRBV7-3
size: few
CDR3: ASRPRTYEQY

V: TRBV15
size: few
CDR3: ATSSKDRGLGEKLF

V: TRBV27
size: NA
CDR3: ASGQGTGELF

V: TRBV7-9
size: NA
CDR3: ASSILGGANEAF

V: TRBV7-6
size: NA
CDR3: ASSLGTGGSGNTIY

V: TRBV6-2/TRBV6-3
size: few
CDR3: ASSPPGSSSRRF

V: TRBV29-1
size: NA
CDR3: SVAIGSSTDTQY

V: TRBV27
size: NA
CDR3: ASSRDRGFQPQH

V: TRBV5-4
size: NA
CDR3: ASSLAGFSGRTNTGELF

V: TRBV2
size: NA
CDR3: ASSAGHGGFYEQY

V: TRBV7-9
size: once
CDR3: ASSPLVGVSYNEQF

V: TRBV21-1
size: NA
CDR3: ASSKGLLAGGQGTDTQY

V: TRBV12-3/TRBV12-4
size: NA
CDR3: ASTMGAREAF

V: TRBV18
size: once
CDR3: ASSRGRDEKLF

V: TRBV5-1
size: NA
CDR3: ASSQRTPHIDTDTQY

V: TRBV7-2
size: NA
CDR3: ASSLVGGEETQY

V: TRBV19
size: NA
CDR3: ASTVASYPSTDTQY

V: TRBV2
size: NA
CDR3: ASSGTGTAFYGYT

V: TRBV18
size: NA
CDR3: ASSLLGTGVNTEAF